The entry below gives a single TCR beta chain sequence along with its context. Its antigen is not yet known. No qualities accompany the bases; no much larger clone lies one base away. Based on the germline V gene, the CDR1 and CDR2 sequences are SQVTM and ANQGSEA. The junction shows trimming of 1 base on V and 0 bases on J, plus 10 bases between the germline ends. Reading from cysteine to phenylalanine, the CDR3 counts 14 amino acids. Only the CDR3 portion is preserved as DNA: 42 bases, with reading frame beginning at the first base. This sample stems from a study of Ad26.COV2.S vaccination and SARS-CoV-2 variants (dated by TCRdb to the early 2020s). Broadly, across the study: Donors in the vaccine arm were drawn from COV1001, a phase I-IIa trial of Ad26.COV2.S in healthy adults that was multicentre, randomized, double-blind and placebo-controlled. Ad26.COV2.S was given intramuscularly at 5x10^10 or 1x10^11 viral particles, as a single shot or as two shots 56 days apart. TCRbeta repertoire sequencing served as the tool for gauging how specific and how broad the SARS-CoV-2-reactive T cell receptors were following Ad26.COV2.S vaccination. The TCR-sequenced set comprised around 30 samples: around 20 Ad26.COV2.S vaccine recipients, 5 placebo recipients and 8 SARS-CoV-2 convalescent individuals. Trial participants were randomized into five groups of five, in which low-dose or high-dose Ad26.COV2.S was given once or twice, or placebo was given on both occasions. Blinding of investigators to trial group allocation was maintained during experiments and outcome assessment.

Study-wide conclusions, independent of this receptor: Higher spike-specific TCR breadth was observed in Ad26.COV2.S recipients than in placebo recipients (P = 0.0014). Vaccine and placebo recipients had similar non-spike TCR breadth, a finding consistent with the vaccine containing only spike. The study was not powered to compare responses between vaccine doses or regimens. After vaccination, substantial breadth of spike-specific CD8+ and CD4+ T cell responses was reported. The authors noted that total T cell responses may have been underestimated by the TCR breadth and depth analyses.

According to the study, the label for this sample's treatment or condition signals: roughly 18 received Ad26.COV2.S at low or high dose, single or two shots; five or six received placebo; per-sample allocation not given. For vaccine and placebo recipients, repertoires were sequenced using samples collected on day 63 after the first injection. Between 29 July and 7 August 2020, Cohort 1b enrolled about two dozen adults aged 18-55 years at one site in Boston, USA. Ad26.COV2.S was a replication-incompetent adenovirus type 26 vector that expressed a prefusion-stabilized SARS-CoV-2 spike protein derived from the original Wuhan strain. The immunoSEQ Assay was the method used to sequence TCRbeta CDR3 regions. After extraction, genomic DNA underwent amplification by bias-controlled multiplex PCR, followed by high-throughput sequencing. Processing in the source paper ran as follows. To quantify the absolute abundance of every unique TCRbeta CDR3 region, sequences were collapsed and filtered. T cell fraction was estimated by normalizing TCRbeta template counts to usable DNA, with usable DNA measured through amplification of reference genes found in all nucleated cells. Repertoire TCRs were annotated as SARS-CoV-2-specific when V gene, CDR3 amino acid sequence and J gene were exactly matched to a known reactive TCR set. The reference SARS-CoV-2 TCR set was derived from MIRA and filtered for enrichment in COVID-19-positive ImmuneCODE repertoires, a step that removed public or cross-reactive TCRs. Based on the MIRA antigens, annotated TCRs were further analysed at the level of specific ORF or position within ORF. Depth was the summed frequency of annotated unique rearrangements, while breadth was defined as annotated unique rearrangements over total unique productive rearrangements. Two-sided Wilcoxon rank-sum tests were used to compare TCR breadth between groups. The immuneACCESS repertoire file appears here via TCRdb, limited to in-frame rearrangements. These files lack a portion of the clones; in checked studies, under half of the deficit traces to unresolved V genes, and the cause of the others is not known. From that table come the V and J calls and clone size; the DNA was used to work out D and trimming. The sample table records around 320,000 clones; roughly 86% of these occur just once. The ten largest account for 1.9% of the sample.

Here the chain combines TRBV29-1 and TRBJ2-7; the D gene is unclear. The source of this sequence is a person between 18 and 65 years old who received the Ad26.COV2.S COVID-19 vaccine or a placebo. The material sequenced was peripheral blood, taken in a trial of Ad26.COV2.S vaccine versus placebo. The CDR3 protein is CSVEVHRSSYEQYF. The nucleotide sequence reads TGCAGCGTTGAAGTACACCGGAGCTCCTACGAGCAGTACTTC.